This entry lists 16 T cell receptor beta chains sequenced from one sample in a study of blood T cells in healthy people across ages. A second roughly 6 to 11 cycle PCR used barcoded and J-beta primers. MiXCR was run by TCRdb on the 5' RACE reads, yielding one entry per CDR3 protein. The data show about 570,000 distinct CDR3 sequences, approximately 30% seen once. The sample was blood. The receptor source for this set is an older woman in good health.

For this clonotype: With a much larger clone just one base away, this may be a read error. This rearrangement joins TRBV7-2 to TRBJ2-1, with D possibly matching TRBD2 (6 bases). V was pared by 5 bases and J by 6 bases, with 17 bases between. This CDR3 is 15 amino acids long. CDR1 is SGHTA and CDR2 is FQGNSA in the germline V gene. CDR3 in amino acids: CASSPTRDSPNEQFF. Here the CDR3 DNA reads TGTGCCAGCAGCCCAACTAGGGACTCCCCCAATGAGCAGTTCTTC.

This clonotype was found many times. An end of the junction differs from the germline gene, which may be a read error. The chain is built from TRBV7-2 and TRBJ2-5, with D possibly TRBD1 on 5 matching bases. In germline, CDR1 is SGHTA, CDR2 FQGNSA. This CDR3 has 13 residues. Here the CDR3 reads CASSLAGPETQYF. As DNA, the CDR3 is TGCGCCAGCAGCTTGGCAGGGCCAGAGACCCAGTACTTC.

The V gene is TRBV6-1, the J gene TRBJ2-5; D not certain. The length of the CDR3 is 13 residues. V gave up 6 bases and J gave up 4 bases, with 12 bases separating them. Germline CDR1 and CDR2: MNHNS and SASEGT. CDR3 nucleotides: TGTGCCAGCAGGGTGTCCCGATTAGAGACCCAGTACTTC. It is translated as CASRVSRLETQYF.

This clonotype was seen a few times. J is TRBJ2-5 and V is TRBV7-2, with D unclear. Germline V gives CDR1 SGHTA, CDR2 FQGNSA. The CDR3 has 12 amino acids. V lost 1 base to trimming and J lost 7 bases, with 7 bases between them. The CDR3 DNA reads TGTGCCAGCAGCTTAGGAATAGTGACCCAGTACTTC. As protein: CASSLGIVTQYF.

The chain employs TRBV7-9 and TRBJ1-5; possibly TRBD1 for D (5 bases). V lost 4 bases and J 0 bases, leaving 10 bases between the germline ends. The CDR3 runs 15 residues. CDR1 is SEHNR and CDR2 is FQNEAQ in the germline V gene (reference sequence). The CDR3 loop is CASSSAGSSNQPQHF. The CDR3 coding sequence is TGTGCCAGCAGCTCCGCAGGGAGTAGCAATCAGCCCCAGCATTTT.

J is TRBJ2-2 and V is TRBV6-2 or TRBV6-3, with D perhaps matching TRBD2 (7 bases). The CDR3 is 15 residues long. Trimming left V 4 bases short and J 5 bases short, with 14 bases between. Germline V gene lookup returns CDR1 MNHEY and CDR2 SVGEGT. CDR3 in amino acids: CASSWGGSGTGELFF. The DNA of the CDR3 is TGTGCCAGCAGTTGGGGGGGCTCGGGAACCGGGGAGCTGTTTTTT.

The table lists this clonotype with a few counts. This chain uses TRBV6-1 with TRBJ1-2, with D maybe TRBD1 (5 bases). CDR1 is MNHNS and CDR2 is SASEGT in the germline V gene. The CDR3 runs 15 residues. V was shortened by 1 base and J by 3 bases, with 12 bases between the two germline ends. The CDR3: CASSEVPDRHYGYTF. The CDR3 nucleotides read TGTGCCAGCAGTGAAGTTCCCGACAGACACTATGGCTACACCTTC.

The chain couples TRBV24-1 to TRBJ2-1, with D tentatively TRBD1 (6 bases). This CDR3 has 14 amino acids. Germline V gives CDR1 KGHDR, CDR2 SFDVKD. V was shortened by 0 bases and J by 7 bases, with 9 bases between the two germline ends. CDR3: CATSDLRDTNEQFF. The CDR3 region has the DNA TGTGCCACCAGTGATTTGCGGGACACAAATGAGCAGTTCTTC.

The V and J genes are TRBV12-3 or TRBV12-4 and TRBJ2-2, with TRBD2 matching over 11 bases. V shed 5 bases and J 4 bases; nucleotides not matched to a gene: 6. The CDR3 is 16 amino acids. In nucleotides, the CDR3 is TGTGCCAGCAGTATCTTTAGCGGGGGGGCCACCGGGGAGCTGTTTTTT. This gives the protein CASSIFSGGATGELFF.

The J gene is TRBJ1-2, the V gene TRBV21-1; the D call of TRBD1 is as the table states it, not checked on the DNA. TRBV21-1 represents a pseudogene. This CDR3 has 14 residues. The chain's CDR3 is CASRGLGQNYGYTF. The CDR3 nucleotides are TGTGCCAGCAGAGGATTGGGGCAGAACTATGGCTACACCTTC.

The sample holds a few counts of this clonotype. The gene calls are TRBV9 and TRBJ2-4; D possibly corresponds to TRBD1 (6 bases). The CDR3 is 15 amino acids. Trimming removed 4 bases from V and 8 bases from J, with 19 bases in between. Germline CDR1 SGDLS, CDR2 YYNGEE. Here the CDR3 reads CASSPFPTAGDIQYF. The CDR3 DNA reads as TGTGCCAGCAGCCCCTTCCCGACAGCAGGGGACATTCAGTACTTC.

The V call is TRBV18, the J call TRBJ1-2; D unclear. This CDR3 is 13 amino acids long. CDR1 is KGHSH, CDR2 LQKENI, per germline. Trimming pared 6 bases from V and 1 base from J, leaving 9 bases between. The CDR3 bases are TGTGCCAGCTCCGGTCCATTTAACTATGGCTACACCTTC. Translation: CASSGPFNYGYTF. Full variable domain (outside the CDR3, taken from reference TRBV18 and TRBJ1-2): NAGVMQNPRHLVRRRGQEARLRCSPMKGHSHVYWYRQLPEEGLKFMVYLQKENIIDESGMPKERFSAEFPKEGPSILRIQQVVRGDSAAYFCASSGPFNYGYTFGSGTRLTVV.

This clonotype was observed a handful of times. The junction shows a germline mismatch at one end, possibly a read error. This chain links TRBV2 with TRBJ2-3, with TRBD2 matching over 9 bases. CDR3 length: 17 amino acids. The germline gives CDR1 SNHLY, CDR2 FYNNEI. Written as DNA, the CDR3 is TGTGCCAGCACCACGGGTGGGGTAGCGGGGGAGACAGATACGCAGTACTTT. Translation gives CASTTGGVAGETDTQYF. Based on the CDR3 plus reference TRBV2 and TRBJ2-3, the full variable domain is EPEVTQTPSHQVTQMGQEVILRCVPISNHLYFYWYRQILGQKVEFLVSFYNNEISEKSEIFDDQFSVERPDGSNFTLKIRSTKLEDSAMYFCASTTGGVAGETDTQYFGPGTRLTVL.

The CDR3, as DNA: TGCAGTGCTAGAGATTTCCCGTTCACAGATACGCAGTATTTT. As protein: CSARDFPFTDTQYF. The chain is built from TRBV20-1 and TRBJ2-3; D is uncertain. The V end lost 0 bases, the J end lost 2 bases, and 9 bases lay between the germline ends. In germline, CDR1 is DFQATT, CDR2 SNEGSKA (reference sequence). This CDR3 spans 14 amino acids.

This rearrangement joins TRBV20-1 to TRBJ1-2; D unclear. The germline V gene has CDR1 DFQATT and CDR2 SNEGSKA (reference sequence). V was trimmed by 1 base and J by 5 bases, leaving 8 bases between them. The CDR3 runs to 12 residues. The CDR3 nucleotides are TGCAGTGCTAGAGGGGGAGAATATGGCTACACCTTC. It translates to CSARGGEYGYTF.

The sample holds many counts of this clonotype. The chain joins TRBV7-2 to TRBJ2-7; TRBD1 is a possible D gene (6 bases). This CDR3 has 12 residues. CDR1 and CDR2 (germline): SGHTA, FQGNSA. Trimming left V 6 bases short and J 4 bases short, with 10 bases between. The CDR3 region has the DNA TGTGCCAGCAGTTCACAGGGATACGAGCAGTACTTC. It yields the protein CASSSQGYEQYF.